This T cell receptor beta chain was sequenced during a study of T cell changes during pregnancy in multiple sclerosis. Deletions cut 5 bases from V and 2 bases from J, with 9 bases between. This CDR3 contains 13 residues. CDR1 is MNHNY, CDR2 SVGAGI, per germline (reference sequence). Profiling relied on immunoSEQ multiplex PCR, and the TCRdb table lists in-frame clones only, not all of them. The profile shows about 76,000 clones, approximately 94% of them singletons. This clone was recorded a few times. The clonotype was recovered from a female donor with multiple sclerosis, enrolled in a pregnancy study. This chain connects TRBV6-6 to TRBJ1-2, with D possibly matching TRBD1 (6 bases). Material: peripheral blood, obtained in the third trimester of pregnancy. The CDR3 reads CASSPGTNYGYTF. In nucleotides, the CDR3 is TGTGCCAGCAGTCCCGGGACAAACTATGGCTACACCTTC.